This TCR beta chain stems from a study of blood T cell repertoires in COVID-19 (dated by TCRdb to about 2020). Describing the broader study: Samples from collaborators originated in the United States, Italy and Spain and spanned both the acute and convalescent phases of COVID-19. The repertoires were released in a freely available public database meant as a resource for research on the immune response to SARS-CoV-2. Deeply sampled blood TCRbeta repertoires from subjects exposed to, actively infected with, or recovered from COVID-19 were included in the dataset. The material from the prospective study consisted of cDNA or gDNA derived from T cells, B-cell-depleted T cells, or PBMCs. A de-identified subject ID, COVID-19 status, age in years and sex were almost always included in the sample metadata. Where available, HLA class I and class II types were obtained from metadata supplied by the sample provider rather than from assay-based typing. Samples came from the ongoing ImmuneRACE study (first 160 participants) plus 1,254 subjects from 6 global collaborators. Study-level results and caveats: Clinical and demographic metadata were provided uncurated, with the amount varying by source and participant.

In the prospective study, participants were roughly 18 to 100 years old, resided in fewer than 25 geographic areas of the United States, and were enrolled through a virtual design. In the prospective study, participants were assigned to cohorts based on the clinical history participants reported in a screening survey and a study questionnaire. Recovered participants in ImmuneRACE Cohort 3 were defined by two consecutive negative NP/OP PCR tests, clearance by a healthcare professional, or resolution of symptoms. In the prospective study, mobile phlebotomists collected whole blood, serum and a nasopharyngeal or oropharyngeal swab from each participant. Prospective study participants could optionally give additional blood draws and questionnaires over a roughly two-month period. Blood samples from the prospective study were shipped frozen or at room temperature prior to DNA extraction. The immunoSEQ Assay, a bias-controlled multiplex PCR, was used to amplify TCRbeta CDR3 regions from genomic DNA. The original methods were these. Nucleated cell counts per sample were estimated from amplification of reference gene primers within the assay. Sequence reads were collapsed and filtered to measure the absolute abundance of every unique TCRbeta CDR3 rearrangement. For each sample, productive Simpson clonality was calculated by taking the square root of Simpson's diversity index across productive rearrangements. The clones in this table, taken by TCRdb from immuneACCESS, are in-frame only. Not every clone is retained; where verified, under half of the shortfall comes from an unresolved V gene, and the cause of the rest is unknown. V and J calls and clone size are those listed in that table; D and trimming were worked out from the DNA. In all, the sample holds some 350,000 clones, and about 90% of those were seen once. About 5% of the sample comes from the top ten.

V has 5 bases trimmed and J has 4 bases trimmed; junction bases matching no gene number 9. The CDR3 covers 15 residues, taking in both the cysteine and the phenylalanine. Just CDR3 DNA is preserved here, 45 bases in frame from base 1. Sequences MNHEY (CDR1) and SVGAGI (CDR2) are obtained from the germline V gene. For this clone: The antigen it binds to is not known. Base qualities are not provided; no much larger clone lies one nucleotide away.

The sample taken for sequencing was PBMCs or T cells enriched from blood (not recorded which). This sequence originates from a man under 40 who had recovered from COVID-19. This chain is built from TRBV6-5 and TRBJ1-2; TRBD1 fits 8 bases in the junction. The CDR3 loop reads CASSPRSGGGYGYTF. The DNA sequence follows: TGTGCCAGCAGTCCCCGGTCAGGGGGCGGCTATGGCTACACCTTC.